This T cell receptor beta chain was documented in a study of identical twins. Points from the study as a whole: In drawing conclusions, the study used cross-sectional statistical analysis and did not follow the same donors. Memory repertoires showed no such pattern, whereas abundant cord blood beta clonotypes carried fewer insertions. Excess sharing by twins proved weaker in beta out-of-frame sequences.

Unique molecular identifiers were present on cDNA, and template switching added a universal primer site. One entry per CDR3 protein, called by TCRdb with MiXCR from the 5' RACE reads. The sample holds 200,000 to 300,000 distinct CDR3 sequences; about 10% are singletons and the top ten take approximately 11%. There are 15 residues in the CDR3. The V segment lost 4 bases and the J segment 4 bases; nucleotides outside the gene matches: 10. Germline V gene sequence: CDR1 DFQATT, CDR2 SNEGSKA (reference sequence). Concerning this clonotype: No antigen is known for it.

The sequenced sample was memory T cells sorted from blood. The chain links TRBV20-1 to TRBJ1-1, with 9 bases that match TRBD1. The receptor's source is a man aged 45 to 65 in good health. The CDR3 loop reads CSAIRDRALATEAFF. CDR3 nucleotide sequence: TGCAGTGCTATCCGGGACAGGGCATTGGCCACTGAAGCTTTCTTT.